This T cell receptor beta chain was retrieved from a study of CD8 T cells in Susac syndrome. The junction had 9 bases not matched to a gene; V was cut back by 6 bases and J by 3 bases. Looked up from germline, CDR1 is SGHVS and CDR2 is FQNEAQ. The CDR3 covers 16 residues. Of note for this clonotype: Its antigen is undetermined.

Broader study findings: The authors acknowledged that their TCR sequencing and HLA analysis involved a relatively small number of individuals.

Sequencing targeted TCR beta in T cells from blood (CD8+ and CD4+). Negative isolation was used for CD8+ and CD4+ T cells, and FACS enrichment was applied to TEMRA cells. Random hexamers were used to reverse transcribe the RNA input (0.5 to 1 ug). An immunoSEQ multiplex PCR amplified TCR beta CDR3 over 54 Vbeta and 13 Jbeta. One entry per CDR3 protein, called by TCRdb with MiXCR from the immunoSEQ multiplex PCR reads. This sample has approximately 65,000 distinct CDR3 sequences, with around nine tenths found just once. The sequence was obtained from a human donor in good health. This rearrangement joins TRBV7-8 to TRBJ2-1; 9 nucleotides line up with TRBD2. The sequencing sample was made of CD8+ T cells from PBMCs. The CDR3 spells CASSYIAGELYNEQFF. The CDR3 coding sequence is TGTGCCAGCAGTTATATAGCGGGGGAACTCTACAATGAGCAGTTCTTC.